The 21 T cell receptor beta chains below all came from one sample that was sequenced in a study of T cells after yellow fever vaccination. TCRdb reprocessed the 5' RACE reads with MiXCR, giving one entry per CDR3 protein. The table shows roughly 340,000 distinct CDR3 sequences, with roughly 8.7% occurring only once. Source: PBMCs, taken on the day of the first yellow fever vaccination. These receptors originate from a man between 18 and 35 years old who received the YFV17D yellow fever vaccine.

The chain carries TRBV5-1 and TRBJ1-5; perhaps TRBD1 as D (5 bases). CDR3 size: 13 residues. In germline, CDR1 is SGHRS, CDR2 YFSETQ. The V gene lost 4 bases and the J gene lost 9 bases, with 14 bases spanning the gap. The CDR3 DNA sequence: TGCGCCAGCAGCCCGGGACCCTTACGGCCCCAGCATTTT. This gives the protein CASSPGPLRPQHF. Using reference TRBV5-1 and TRBJ1-5 for the parts outside the CDR3, the full variable domain is KAGVTQTPRYLIKTRGQQVTLSCSPISGHRSVSWYQQTPGQGLQFLFEYFSETQRNKGNFPGRFSGRQFSNSRSEMNVSTLELGDSALYLCASSPGPLRPQHFGDGTRLSIL.

Ten or more counts support this clonotype. V usage is TRBV24-1 and J usage is TRBJ2-1; no clear D. V lost 1 base, J lost 4 bases, and 4 bases lay in between. The germline V gene has CDR1 KGHDR and CDR2 SFDVKD. This CDR3 is 13 amino acids long. The CDR3 region is CATSDFGYNEQFF. In DNA, the CDR3 is TGTGCCACCAGTGATTTTGGGTACAATGAGCAGTTCTTC.

This clonotype was found once. The gene calls are TRBV10-3 and TRBJ2-7; D gene uncertain. The CDR3 has 12 residues. Trimming left V 6 bases short and J 5 bases short, with 11 bases between. CDR1 and CDR2 from the germline V gene are ENHRY and SYGVKD. CDR3 in DNA: TGTGCCATCAGCGCTTCGGGCGACGAGCAGTACGTC. Translating gives CAISASGDEQYV.

This clonotype was counted only a few times. The rearrangement joins TRBV29-1 to TRBJ2-3; D may be TRBD2 (7 bases). Germline V lookup: CDR1 SQVTM, CDR2 ANQGSEA. The CDR3 totals 13 residues. V was cut by 6 bases and J by 5 bases, with 15 bases left in between. CDR3 DNA: TGCAGCGTAGGGGGGGGGGAACGAGATACGCAGTATTTT. Translated, it gives CSVGGGERDTQYF.

This clonotype was seen ten or more times. The chain recombines TRBV4-3 with TRBJ1-2, with 7 bases matching TRBD1. The CDR3 covers 15 residues. CDR1 and CDR2 from the germline V gene are LGHNA and YSLEER. With 4 bases clipped from V and 4 bases from J, the junction kept 9 bases outside the gene matches. CDR3: CASSRWGQSLYGYTF. The CDR3 nucleotides read TGCGCCAGCAGCCGATGGGGACAGAGCCTCTATGGCTACACCTTC.

The CDR3 DNA reads TGTGCCAGCAGCCCCGGGACAGGGCTGACTAATGAAAAACTGTTTTTT. Encoded protein: CASSPGTGLTNEKLFF. The rearrangement joins TRBV5-4 to TRBJ1-4, with TRBD1 matching 9 bases. The germline CDR1 and CDR2 sequences are SGHNT and YYREEE (reference sequence). The junction had 6 bases not matched to a gene; V was cut back by 4 bases and J by 2 bases. The CDR3 spans 16 residues.

The chain couples TRBV5-5 to TRBJ2-7; the D is unclear. Trimming shortened V by 4 bases and J by 3 bases, and 11 bases separated the two germline ends. The CDR3 extends over 13 amino acids. Looked up from germline, CDR1 is SGHKS and CDR2 is YYEKEE (reference sequence). CDR3 loop: CASSPGHLYEQYV. As DNA, the CDR3 is TGTGCCAGCAGCCCTGGGCACCTCTACGAGCAGTACGTC.

This clonotype was seen only a few times. The chain carries TRBV4-1 and TRBJ1-3; no clear D. Germline V gives CDR1 MGHRA, CDR2 YSYEKL. CDR3 length equals 15 residues. Trimming pared 5 bases from V and 6 bases from J, leaving 17 bases between. The CDR3 DNA sequence: TGCGCCAGCAGCATAACTTACGGACGTCCAAACACCATATATTTT. Amino acid sequence: CASSITYGRPNTIYF.

This clonotype was recorded a few times. The rearrangement joins TRBV7-9 to TRBJ2-7; 12 bases agree with TRBD2. From germline, CDR1 is SEHNR and CDR2 FQNEAQ (reference sequence). V gave up 5 bases and J gave up 6 bases; unmatched junction bases: 11. This CDR3 is built from 16 residues. CDR3 region: CASSPDLRGLAGEQYV. The CDR3 DNA follows: TGTGCCAGCAGCCCTGACCTACGGGGACTAGCGGGCGAGCAGTACGTC.

This clonotype has just a few counts. V and J are TRBV10-3 and TRBJ1-1; TRBD1 might be the D (6 bases). The CDR3 has 13 amino acids. The V end lost 10 bases, the J end lost 10 bases, and 22 bases lay between the germline ends. Germline assignment: CDR1 ENHRY and CDR2 SYGVKD. Here the CDR3 DNA reads TGTGCCACCGCAACCCCGGGGGGCGCCGGAGCTTTCTTT. The encoded protein is CATATPGGAGAFF.

This clonotype was counted at least ten times. The rearrangement links TRBV5-1 to TRBJ2-1, with 8 bases matching TRBD2. The CDR3 covers 14 residues. V shed 0 bases and J 6 bases; nucleotides not matched to a gene: 2. Germline CDR1 SGHRS, CDR2 YFSETQ. The CDR3 protein is CASSLGGGSNEQFF. The DNA for the CDR3 is TGCGCCAGCAGCTTGGGCGGGGGGTCCAATGAGCAGTTCTTC.

This clonotype was picked up a small number of times. V is TRBV12-5 and J is TRBJ1-3; a possible D gene is TRBD1 (5 bases). This CDR3 is built from 15 residues. Trimming removed 1 base at V and 0 bases at J, with 7 bases between. CDR1 and CDR2 from the germline V gene are LGHNT and FRNRAP. The DNA for the CDR3 is TGTGCTAGTGGTTTGGGGGGGTCCTCTGGAAACACCATATATTTT. Amino acid sequence: CASGLGGSSGNTIYF.

The V call is TRBV12-3 or TRBV12-4, the J call TRBJ1-2, with D possibly matching TRBD1 (5 bases). The V end was cut by 5 bases, the J end by 9 bases, with 16 bases between. CDR3 length: 13 amino acids. The DNA for the CDR3 is TGTGCCAGCAGTCCCAGGGCTTCCGGAAGCTACACCTTC. This translates into CASSPRASGSYTF.

On this clonotype itself: This may stem from a read error, because a much larger clone lies one nucleotide away. The genes are TRBV5-1 and TRBJ2-2; tentatively, D is TRBD2 (5 bases). CDR3 length: 13 amino acids. The germline CDR1 and CDR2 sequences are SGHRS and YFSETQ. The CDR3 region has the DNA TGCGCCAGCAGCTTGTTGAGCACCGGGGAGCCGTTTTTT. This translates into CASSLLSTGEPFF.

This clonotype was found many times. The chain joins TRBV12-3 or TRBV12-4 to TRBJ1-4; 9 bases map to TRBD1. Trimming cost V 6 bases and J 8 bases; bases outside gene matches: 10. The CDR3 spans 15 residues. The DNA for the CDR3 is TGTGCCAGCAGGAGCGTGGGGACAGGGTCCGAAAAACTGTTTTTT. It specifies CASRSVGTGSEKLFF.

Only a few counts were recorded for this clonotype. The chain combines TRBV7-2 with TRBJ2-7, with 9 bases matching TRBD2. Germline assignment: CDR1 SGHTA and CDR2 FQGNSA. Unmatched junction bases numbered 11, after V lost 3 bases and J lost 2 bases. The length of the CDR3 is 17 residues. CDR3 sequence reads: CASSFPLHSGGAYEQYF. The CDR3 DNA sequence: TGTGCCAGCAGCTTTCCCCTCCATAGCGGGGGAGCCTACGAGCAGTACTTC. Based on the CDR3 plus reference TRBV7-2 and TRBJ2-7, the full variable domain is GAGVSQSPSNKVTEKGKDVELRCDPISGHTALYWYRQSLGQGLEFLIYFQGNSAPDKSGLPSDRFSAERTGGSVSTLTIQRTQQEDSAVYLCASSFPLHSGGAYEQYFGPGTRLTVT.

The chain uses TRBV7-2 and TRBJ2-7, with 7 bases identical to TRBD1. The CDR3 runs to 14 residues. Germline trimming cut 5 bases from V and 6 bases from J; bases unmatched to any gene: 10. From germline, CDR1 is SGHTA and CDR2 FQGNSA. The CDR3 sequence: CASSLTTGLVEQYV. As DNA, the CDR3 is TGTGCCAGCAGCCTAACGACAGGGCTGGTCGAGCAGTACGTC.

This clonotype was seen at least ten times. The chain uses TRBV11-2 and TRBJ1-4, with D tentatively TRBD1 (6 bases). The germline V gene encodes CDR1 SGHAT and CDR2 FQNNGV. Trimming took 4 bases from V and 1 from J, leaving 10 bases between them. The CDR3 has 15 amino acids. Here the CDR3 DNA reads TGTGCCAGCAGCTCCCTGACAGGAACTAATGAAAAACTGTTTTTT. It translates to CASSSLTGTNEKLFF.

This clonotype was detected only a few times. The chain recombines TRBV4-3 with TRBJ2-2; D not resolved. The CDR3 sequence is 15 residues long. V was pared by 1 base and J by 4 bases, with 10 bases between. Germline values: CDR1 LGHNA, CDR2 YSLEER. The CDR3 protein is CASSQVTLLTGELFF. The CDR3 coding sequence is TGCGCCAGCAGCCAAGTCACGCTCCTCACCGGGGAGCTGTTTTTT.

The chain uses TRBV2 and TRBJ2-5; D gene unclear. V was pared by 8 bases and J by 7 bases, with 14 bases between. The CDR3 extends over 12 amino acids. Germline V gene sequence: CDR1 SNHLY, CDR2 FYNNEI. The CDR3, as DNA: TGTGCCAGCCGAGAGACCCGTGGGACCCAGTACTTC. This sequence encodes CASRETRGTQYF.

The V call is TRBV7-2, the J call TRBJ2-7, with TRBD2 matching over 7 bases. The trim removed 1 base at V and 2 bases at J, leaving 2 bases unmatched. CDR1 and CDR2 from the germline V gene are SGHTA and FQGNSA. CDR3 length: 14 amino acids. The CDR3 sequence is CASSLGGSTYEQYV. CDR3 nucleotides: TGTGCCAGCAGCTTAGGCGGGAGTACCTACGAGCAGTACGTC.